These T cell receptor beta chains were read from a single sample in a study of blood T cell repertoires in COVID-19. Method: immunoSEQ multiplex PCR; TCRdb's copy keeps in-frame clones and lacks some. The sample contains 150,000 or so clones, around nine tenths of which appear only once. The source material was PBMCs or T cells enriched from blood (not recorded which). These receptors came from a woman in her forties or fifties who had recovered from COVID-19. CDR3s include the opening cysteine and the closing phenylalanine or tryptophan. A D gene is named only where the DNA matches it firmly. The listing skips clone size in some rows; elsewhere it reads once, few, many or a size class.

TRBV4-3	NA	TRBD2	TRBJ2-7	CASSQDRGTSGEQYF	TGCGCCAGCAGCCAAGATAGGGGGACTAGCGGGGAGCAGTACTTC
TRBV7-8	once	TRBD2	TRBJ2-2	CASSLSGAPTGELFF	TGTGCCAGCAGCCTTAGCGGGGCTCCCACCGGGGAGCTGTTTTTT
TRBV5-5	NA	NA	TRBJ1-4	CASSLAGNEKLFF	TGTGCCAGCAGCTTGGCAGGGAATGAAAAACTGTTTTTT
TRBV10-3	NA	NA	TRBJ2-3	CAIWAPDTQYF	TGTGCCATCTGGGCCCCAGATACGCAGTATTTT
TRBV5-4	NA	NA	TRBJ1-4	CASSSRTTGTNEKLFF	TGTGCCAGCAGCTCCCGGACTACGGGAACTAATGAAAAACTGTTTTTT
TRBV5-6	NA	TRBD1	TRBJ1-2	CASSLVWTGNYGYTF	TGTGCCAGCAGCTTGGTTTGGACAGGGAACTATGGCTACACCTTC
TRBV19	NA	NA	TRBJ2-1	CASSLSRGATKNEQFF	TGTGCCAGTAGTCTCTCACGGGGGGCCACTAAAAATGAGCAGTTCTTC
TRBV7-8	NA	TRBD2	TRBJ2-1	CASSPPGTSGGALEQFF	TGTGCCAGCAGCCCCCCCGGGACTAGCGGGGGGGCACTTGAGCAGTTCTTC
TRBV28	NA	NA	TRBJ1-2	CASSSPPPTDGYTF	TGTGCCAGCAGTTCCCCGCCCCCCACGGATGGCTACACCTTC
TRBV19	NA	NA	TRBJ1-1	CASSGQLLNTEAFF	TGTGCCAGTAGTGGACAGTTGCTGAACACTGAAGCTTTCTTT
TRBV27	NA	NA	TRBJ1-1	CASSLSGRVGEAFF	TGTGCCAGCAGTTTATCGGGGAGAGTAGGTGAAGCTTTCTTT
TRBV24-1	few	NA	TRBJ1-2	CATSDYTVAYGYTF	TGTGCCACCAGTGATTACACGGTAGCCTATGGCTACACCTTC
TRBV6-5	NA	TRBD2	TRBJ2-7	CASRGLAGIFF	TGTGCCAGCAGAGGTCTAGCGGGGATTTTCTTC
TRBV5-1	NA	NA	TRBJ2-3	CASSLNQGTDTQYF	TGCGCCAGCAGCTTGAACCAGGGCACAGATACGCAGTATTTT
TRBV28	NA	TRBD1	TRBJ1-4	CASSLTGVPEKLFF	TGTGCCAGCAGCCTTACAGGGGTCCCTGAAAAACTGTTTTTT
TRBV4-3	NA	TRBD2	TRBJ2-1	CASSPGGDRVRNEQFF	TGCGCCAGCAGCCCGGGGGGGGATAGGGTCCGCAATGAGCAGTTCTTC
TRBV13	NA	TRBD2	TRBJ2-7	CASSLVSTSGGLGDLDEQYF	TGTGCCAGCAGCTTAGTATCGACTAGCGGGGGCCTCGGGGATTTAGACGAGCAGTACTTC
TRBV18	few	TRBD1	TRBJ2-7	CASSLQPRGQYEQYF	TGTGCCAGCTCACTCCAACCCAGGGGACAGTACGAGCAGTACTTC
TRBV6-7	NA	TRBD1	TRBJ2-7	CAIPPRDRTYEQYF	TGTGCCATACCCCCCAGGGACAGAACCTACGAGCAGTACTTC
TRBV4-3	NA	TRBD1	TRBJ2-2	CASSRGTGGSGELFF	TGCGCCAGCAGCCGGGGGACAGGGGGCTCCGGGGAGCTGTTTTTT
TRBV14	NA	NA	TRBJ1-1	CASSQIGQEAFF	TGTGCCAGCAGCCAGATAGGACAAGAAGCTTTCTTT
TRBV7-2	NA	TRBD2	TRBJ2-3	CASRGGSQGRADTQYF	TGTGCCAGCAGGGGGGGGTCGCAGGGAAGGGCAGATACGCAGTATTTT
TRBV9	NA	TRBD1	TRBJ2-1	CASSLATGSNEQFF	TGTGCCAGCAGCTTAGCGACAGGGTCCAATGAGCAGTTCTTC
TRBV7-2	NA	NA	TRBJ1-3	CASSPGRSSGNTIYF	TGTGCCAGCAGCCCCGGGAGGAGCTCTGGAAACACCATATATTTT
TRBV19	NA	NA	TRBJ2-2	CASSIGGFGELFF	TGTGCCAGTAGTATAGGAGGTTTCGGGGAGCTGTTTTTT
TRBV7-2	NA	TRBD1	TRBJ1-2	CASSPGQGVVGHGYTF	TGTGCCAGCAGCCCGGGACAGGGAGTTGTCGGTCATGGCTACACCTTC
TRBV5-1	NA	TRBD1	TRBJ1-2	CASSSRTGGAKDGYTF	TGCGCCAGCAGCTCCCGGACAGGGGGAGCTAAGGATGGCTACACCTTC
TRBV29-1	once	NA	TRBJ1-6	CSVSLSGDSPLHF	TGCAGCGTTTCCCTTTCAGGCGATTCACCCCTCCACTTT
TRBV10-2	NA	TRBD2	TRBJ2-4	CASSDLAGDKNIQYF	TGCGCCAGCAGTGATCTAGCGGGGGACAAAAACATTCAGTACTTC
TRBV11-2	once	NA	TRBJ2-2	CASSLGRGIAGELFF	TGTGCCAGCAGCTTAGGCCGGGGGATTGCCGGGGAGCTGTTTTTT
TRBV5-4	NA	NA	TRBJ1-2	CASSLGGGYYGYTF	TGTGCCAGCAGCTTGGGGGGGGGCTACTATGGCTACACCTTC
TRBV9	NA	TRBD1	TRBJ1-5	CASSVGETGLNQPQHF	TGTGCCAGCAGCGTAGGAGAGACAGGGCTCAATCAGCCCCAGCATTTT
TRBV11-2	NA	TRBD1	TRBJ2-7	CASSSPTRGGHSSYEQYF	TGTGCCAGCAGCTCTCCCACGCGAGGGGGCCACTCCTCCTACGAGCAGTACTTC
TRBV20-1	NA	TRBD2	TRBJ2-5	CSAGGSETQYF	TGCAGTGCCGGGGGGTCAGAGACCCAGTACTTC
TRBV4-3	NA	NA	TRBJ2-5	CASSPWTGQGAQYF	TGCGCCAGCAGCCCGTGGACGGGACAAGGGGCCCAGTACTTC
TRBV20-1	NA	TRBD1	TRBJ2-1	CSASETGHGEQFF	TGCAGTGCTAGTGAGACAGGGCATGGGGAGCAGTTCTTC
TRBV30	NA	NA	TRBJ1-1	CAWGARNTEAFF	TGTGCCTGGGGGGCAAGGAACACTGAAGCTTTCTTT
TRBV10-3	NA	NA	TRBJ2-2	CAISDSNRNTGELFF	TGTGCCATCAGTGACAGTAACAGGAACACCGGGGAGCTGTTTTTT
TRBV5-4	NA	TRBD2	TRBJ2-3	CASSWGLNTDTQYF	TGTGCCAGCAGCTGGGGACTAAACACAGATACGCAGTATTTT
TRBV6-5	NA	NA	TRBJ2-7	CASSYSRGSSYEQYF	TGTGCCAGCAGTTACTCGAGGGGGAGCTCCTACGAGCAGTACTTC
TRBV14	few	TRBD1	TRBJ2-3	CASSQVVRVAGGADTQYF	TGTGCCAGCAGCCAAGTAGTCCGAGTGGCAGGGGGCGCAGATACGCAGTATTTT
TRBV27	NA	NA	TRBJ1-1	CASSLRGLGEAFF	TGTGCCAGCAGTCTTAGGGGGTTGGGTGAAGCTTTCTTT
TRBV5-1	NA	TRBD2	TRBJ2-2	CASTSGGPNTGELFF	TGCGCCAGCACTAGCGGGGGGCCGAACACCGGGGAGCTGTTTTTT
TRBV5-6	NA	TRBD1	TRBJ1-6	CASSLAGQLLNSPLHF	TGTGCCAGCAGCTTGGCGGGACAGCTCCTTAATTCACCCCTCCACTTT
TRBV15	NA	NA	TRBJ1-6	CATSRGAGPLHDNSPLHF	TGTGCCACCAGCAGAGGGGCAGGCCCTCTTCACGATAATTCACCCCTCCACTTT
TRBV27	few	TRBD1	TRBJ2-7	CASSRQGAPHEQYF	TGTGCCAGCAGTCGACAGGGCGCCCCCCACGAGCAGTACTTC
TRBV5-1	NA	TRBD1	TRBJ2-5	CASSGTGRETQYF	TGCGCCAGCAGCGGGACAGGGAGGGAGACCCAGTACTTC
TRBV5-4	once	TRBD1	TRBJ1-2	CASSLGTGAGYTF	TGTGCCAGCAGCTTGGGGACAGGGGCGGGCTACACCTTC
TRBV7-3	NA	NA	TRBJ2-3	CASSLRQGTDTQYF	TGTGCCAGCAGCTTACGGCAGGGGACAGATACGCAGTATTTT
TRBV7-3	NA	TRBD1	TRBJ1-6	CASSFDGQGGSPLHF	TGTGCCAGCAGCTTCGATGGACAGGGCGGTTCACCCCTCCACTTT
TRBV4-3	NA	TRBD1	TRBJ1-2	CASSQGPGTGGGYGYTF	TGCGCCAGCAGCCAAGGCCCCGGGACAGGGGGCGGCTATGGCTACACCTTC
TRBV27	NA	TRBD1	TRBJ1-2	CASSLSRAGGSRGYTF	TGTGCCAGCAGTTTATCGAGGGCAGGGGGAAGTCGTGGCTACACCTTC